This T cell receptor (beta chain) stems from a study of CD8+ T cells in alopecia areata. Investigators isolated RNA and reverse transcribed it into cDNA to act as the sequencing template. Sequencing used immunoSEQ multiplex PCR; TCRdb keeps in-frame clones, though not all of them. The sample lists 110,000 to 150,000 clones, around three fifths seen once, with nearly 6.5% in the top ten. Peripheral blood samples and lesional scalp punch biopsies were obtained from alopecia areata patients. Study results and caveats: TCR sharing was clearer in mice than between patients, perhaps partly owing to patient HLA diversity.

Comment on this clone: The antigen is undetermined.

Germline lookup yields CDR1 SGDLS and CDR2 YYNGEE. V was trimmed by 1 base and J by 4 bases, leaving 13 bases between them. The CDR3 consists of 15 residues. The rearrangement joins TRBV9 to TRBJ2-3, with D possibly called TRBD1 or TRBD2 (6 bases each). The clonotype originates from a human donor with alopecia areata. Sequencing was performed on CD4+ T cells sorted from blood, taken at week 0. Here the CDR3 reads CASSVTWGASDTQYF. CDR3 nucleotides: TGTGCCAGCAGCGTAACGTGGGGGGCCTCAGATACGCAGTATTTT.